The rows below give T cell receptor beta chains drawn from one sample of a study of T-cell reconstitution after alpha-beta-depleted transplantation in children. Each CDR3 protein gets one entry after TCRdb re-called the PCR reads with MiXCR. The sample has about 470,000 distinct CDR3 sequences, roughly two fifths seen once. The specimen was PBMCs, collected before TCRalphabeta/CD19-depleted stem cell transplant. The receptor set was obtained from a girl aged 2-10 years with aplastic anemia, due to receive a stem cell transplant. CDR3s include the opening cysteine and the closing phenylalanine or tryptophan. A clone size is listed for some rows: how often the clone was seen (once, few, many), or a class if it is expanded.

v_gene	j_gene	abundance	CDR3aa
TRBV25-1	TRBJ1-6	few	CASSELRTADSPLHF
TRBV24-1	TRBJ2-1	.	CATSDFGQVENEQFF
TRBV5-1	TRBJ2-1	.	CASRLVTSGKNEQFF
TRBV7-3	TRBJ2-2	.	CASSLSGGRAGELFF
TRBV12-3/TRBV12-4	TRBJ2-1	many	CASSSGQREASEQFF
TRBV20-1	TRBJ2-7	.	CSAGDSGGWYEQYF
TRBV7-9	TRBJ2-4	once	CASSRGLSINIQYF
TRBV11-1	TRBJ2-2	.	CASSQGVSRRESNTGELFF
TRBV15	TRBJ1-5	.	CATSRDGLGTGQGPQHF
TRBV12-3/TRBV12-4	TRBJ2-1	few	CASSPAGQGRWFF
TRBV20-1	TRBJ1-5	.	CSARVPSSNQPQHF
TRBV20-1	TRBJ2-7	.	CSAGLPAREQYF
TRBV6-1	TRBJ2-5	.	CASSTNTGGASKTQYF
TRBV12-3/TRBV12-4	TRBJ2-1	.	CASSFKLAGNNEQFF
TRBV7-2	TRBJ1-2	.	CASSLDPSLIGYTF
TRBV12-5	TRBJ2-7	few	CASGLVLGTDSYEQYF
TRBV5-1	TRBJ2-7	.	CASSFLSPGEGEQYF
TRBV10-3	TRBJ1-2	.	CAISRQGAAYGYTF
TRBV10-3	TRBJ2-2	many	CAIAGTPTVNTGELFF
TRBV29-1	TRBJ2-1	many	CSVVWAAYNEQFF
TRBV6-2/TRBV6-3	TRBJ2-7	.	CASSYSSRTSVYEQYF
TRBV30	TRBJ2-5	.	CAWSLWVETQYF
TRBV6-1	TRBJ2-5	.	CASRLPGAQETQYF
TRBV5-1	TRBJ2-3	many	CASNSQYATDTQYF
TRBV20-1	TRBJ2-3	few	CSASSGTKRADTQYF
TRBV20-1	TRBJ2-3	.	CSARGQSPDTQYF
TRBV20-1	TRBJ2-3	few	CSAQTGHSDTQYF
TRBV5-1	TRBJ2-1	.	CASSRGGPGNEQFF
TRBV7-3	TRBJ1-1	.	CASSLSGDTEAFF
TRBV12-3/TRBV12-4	TRBJ2-1	.	CASSLAVEQFF
TRBV5-6	TRBJ2-2	many	CASSSEGYGTGDTGELFF
TRBV7-8	TRBJ1-1	few	CASSPGLTNTEAFF
TRBV7-6	TRBJ2-3	.	CASSLVIEDTQYF
TRBV7-9	TRBJ2-7	.	CASSFTPEDVYEQYF
TRBV12-3/TRBV12-4	TRBJ2-5	few	CASSYRGDRETQYF
TRBV4-2	TRBJ2-7	.	CASSQDPGRGYEQYF
TRBV7-3	TRBJ2-3	many	CASSLTPGDTQYF
TRBV20-1	TRBJ2-1	.	CSASETFSYNEQFF
TRBV7-6	TRBJ2-5	once	CASSTLAPSVYQETQYF
TRBV28	TRBJ2-7	few	CASSQLVGGYEQYF
TRBV5-1	TRBJ1-1	.	CASSLAVSLNTEAFF
TRBV3-1	TRBJ1-5	few	CASSQGNGIDQPQHF
TRBV20-1	TRBJ2-3	.	CSARWGGEDTQYF
TRBV4-1	TRBJ2-1	few	CASSQVQGSGNEQFF
TRBV27	TRBJ2-7	.	CASTQHRYEQYF
TRBV3-1	TRBJ2-7	.	CASSQDLRGVEEKPLSYEQYF
TRBV20-1	TRBJ2-1	many	CSAGLAGVRMNEQFF
TRBV20-1	TRBJ1-2	.	CSARPGNNYGYTF
TRBV6-1	TRBJ1-5	.	CASSRDRAGNQPQHF
TRBV20-1	TRBJ2-7	few	CSARHPGQVYEQYF
TRBV12-3/TRBV12-4	TRBJ1-2	many	CASSFGGFNYGYTF
TRBV7-2	TRBJ2-1	many	CASTGTLNLDEQFF
TRBV5-5	TRBJ2-7	.	CASSLSTGAKTEQYF
TRBV5-4	TRBJ2-3	few	CASSQDSSATQYF